Following are 25 T cell receptor beta chains from one sample sequenced in a study of tumor-infiltrating lymphocytes in primary liver carcinoma (dated by TCRdb to 2017 to 2019). TCRdb records Illumina HiSeq 2500 as the sequencer. Using a constant-region primer and ProtoScript II reverse transcriptase, TCRbeta-specific cDNA was reverse-transcribed from 500 ng total RNA. TCRbeta libraries were built with three nested multiplex PCR rounds, a slightly modified ARM-PCR procedure. Each of the first two PCR rounds ran for about 9 cycles and used multiplex TRBV1-TRBV30 forward primers together with a Cbeta reverse primer. TCRdb ran its own pipeline on the public reads, namely fastp trimming at Q25 and MiXCR clone calling, and kept in-frame beta chains. Rows matching on CDR3 protein sequence are summarized as one entry with the most common DNA and genes. This sample holds approximately 300,000 distinct CDR3 sequences; approximately 65% were observed only once. The biggest ten clones account for roughly 9% of the sample.

Blood RNA was extracted from unsorted whole blood using TRIzol reagent, and germline DNA was obtained with the DNeasy Blood & Tissue kit. The sequenced material came from peripheral blood. These receptors all stem from a man between 40 and 49 years old with primary liver carcinoma and hepatitis B virus infection.

This clonotype was counted only a few times. The chain links TRBV6-6 to TRBJ2-1; 8 bases line up with TRBD2. The V segment lost 5 bases and the J segment 9 bases; nucleotides outside the gene matches: 12. CDR3 length equals 15 residues. Germline V gene data show CDR1 as MNHNY and CDR2 as SVGAGI (reference sequence). The DNA of the CDR3 is TGTGCCAGCAGTCCCAGGGAAGCGGGAGTTTTTGAGCAGTTCTTC. Translating it yields CASSPREAGVFEQFF.

The chain recombines TRBV5-1 with TRBJ2-5, with 8 bases aligning to TRBD1. V dropped 6 bases and J dropped 5; count of bases not matched to a gene: 6. The CDR3 is made up of 13 amino acids. Germline V gene data show CDR1 as SGHRS and CDR2 as YFSETQ. The CDR3: CASTLGQGETQYF. The CDR3 DNA is TGCGCCAGCACCCTAGGACAGGGCGAGACCCAGTACTTC.

For this clonotype: One end of the junction does not line up with germline, which may come from a read error. The V and J genes are TRBV5-6 and TRBJ2-3; the D gene is possibly TRBD2 (5 bases). The germline V gene encodes CDR1 SGHDT and CDR2 YYEEEE. The CDR3 length is 15 residues. The CDR3 here is CDSSFSGIGTDTQYF. The CDR3 nucleotides are TGTGACAGCAGCTTCTCCGGGATAGGGACAGATACGCAGTATTTT.

This clonotype was seen only a few times. This chain joins TRBV2 and TRBJ2-7, with TRBD1 identical over 7 bases. The CDR3 runs 14 residues. J was trimmed by 6 bases and V by 3 bases; bases with no gene match: 8. In germline, CDR1 is SNHLY, CDR2 FYNNEI. The CDR3 DNA reads as TGTGCCAGCAGTGAGGGGATAGGGGGCGCCGAGCAGTACTTC. Protein product: CASSEGIGGAEQYF.

A word on this clonotype: The germline gene is not matched at one end of the junction; a read error may be the cause. The chain employs TRBV29-1 and TRBJ2-1; D gene uncertain. Germline lookup yields CDR1 SQVTM and CDR2 ANQGSEA. The CDR3 spans 13 residues. CDR3 coding DNA: TGCAGCGCAGCCGGAACGTCCTACAGTGAGCAGTTCTTC. It translates to CSAAGTSYSEQFF.

This clonotype showed up many times. The chain recombines TRBV12-3 or TRBV12-4 with TRBJ1-1; tentatively, D is TRBD1 (6 bases). V lost 6 bases and J lost 6, with 17 bases in between. The CDR3 has 14 amino acids. Here the CDR3 reads CASRQTGEGAEAFF. The CDR3 coding sequence is TGTGCCAGCAGACAGACAGGCGAAGGCGCTGAAGCTTTCTTT.

This clonotype was seen more than once but under ten times. The missing conserved phenylalanine or tryptophan at the end of this CDR3 makes a read error likely. The chain is built from TRBV12-3 or TRBV12-4 and TRBJ2-1; 9 bases align to TRBD2. V lost 2 bases and J lost 0; bases outside the gene matches: 14. The CDR3 totals 20 residues. CDR3 bases: TGTGCCAGCAGTTTAATGGTCGGGGCTAGCGGGATCGTCTCCTACAATGAGCAGTTCTCC. It yields the protein CASSLMVGASGIVSYNEQFS.

A remark on this clonotype: A much larger clonotype is one base distant, so this may be a read error. V usage is TRBV7-8 and J usage is TRBJ1-2; no definite D call. CDR3 length: 12 residues. In germline, CDR1 is SGHVS, CDR2 FQNEAQ. V lost 7 bases, J lost 7 bases, and 13 bases lay in between. CDR3 sequence reads: CASNFLGFGYTF. For the CDR3, the DNA is TGTGCCAGCAACTTCCTCGGGTTTGGCTACACCTTC.

To note about this clonotype: This clone may be a read error of a much larger clone one base away. This chain uses TRBV4-1 with TRBJ2-5; 7 bases line up with TRBD1. The CDR3 spans 14 residues. Per the germline V gene, CDR1 is MGHRA and CDR2 is YSYEKL. The CDR3 bases are TGCCCCAGCAGCCAAGGGACAGCCCAAGAGACCCAGTACTTC. This translates into CPSSQGTAQETQYF.

The table lists this clonotype with many counts. The genes are TRBV4-2 and TRBJ1-2; TRBD1 is a possible D gene (6 bases). This CDR3 comprises 16 residues. Trimming stripped 0 bases from V and 3 bases from J, with 14 bases between. Germline CDR1 LGHNA, CDR2 YNFKEQ. CDR3 DNA: TGTGCCAGCAGCCAAGATTTAGGGGGAACTTACTATGGCTACACCTTC. This encodes CASSQDLGGTYYGYTF.

The chain combines TRBV6-2 or TRBV6-3 with TRBJ2-3; weak D call: TRBD2 (5 bases). The CDR3 totals 13 residues. Germline CDR1 MNHEY, CDR2 SVGEGT. Trimming left V 8 bases short and J 4 bases short, with 13 bases between. The CDR3 region is CASHPGSPDTQYF. The DNA for the CDR3 is TGTGCCAGCCATCCGGGGAGTCCAGATACGCAGTATTTT.

A note on this clonotype: Compared with germline, one end of the junction differs, possibly owing to a read error. This rearrangement joins TRBV6-2 or TRBV6-3 to TRBJ1-5; D ambiguous. The CDR3 loop spans 14 amino acids. Germline CDR1 is MNHEY and CDR2 is SVGEGT. In DNA, the CDR3 is TGTGCCAGCGGCCCCGGGGATAGCTATCAGCCCCAGCATTTT. It specifies CASGPGDSYQPQHF.

This clonotype was counted ten times or more. J is TRBJ2-1 and V is TRBV6-1; D is undetermined. CDR1 is MNHNS, CDR2 SASEGT, per germline. The V gene lost 0 bases and the J gene lost 0 bases, with 9 bases spanning the gap. The CDR3 consists of 16 residues. For the CDR3, the DNA is TGTGCCAGCAGTGAAGCCTGGCGGAGCTCCTACAATGAGCAGTTCTTC. Translating gives CASSEAWRSSYNEQFF.

CDR3 in amino acids: CASTSPRGSIAYEQYF. CDR3 nucleotides: TGTGCCAGCACCTCCCCCAGAGGGAGCATCGCCTACGAGCAGTACTTC. The J gene is TRBJ2-7, the V gene TRBV28; possible D gene TRBD2, 5 bases. In germline, CDR1 is MDHEN, CDR2 SYDVKM. Trimming left V 7 bases short and J 2 bases short, with 21 bases between. This CDR3 comprises 16 residues.

Remarks on this clonotype: A junction end diverges from the germline sequence, so it may reflect a read error. The gene calls are TRBV10-3 and TRBJ2-7; 9 bases line up with TRBD2. Germline CDR1 is ENHRY and CDR2 is SYGVKD. The CDR3 loop spans 15 amino acids. The DNA for the CDR3 is TGTGCCATGGCAGACCAGGTAGCGGGAGTTGTTGAGCTGTACTTC. Translated, it gives CAMADQVAGVVELYF.

On this clonotype: One junction end does not reproduce the germline sequence, and a read error may be involved. The CDR3 region is CASSFPAGAYNERFF. CDR3 DNA sequence: TGTGCCAGCAGTTTCCCGGCAGGAGCCTACAATGAGCGGTTCTTC. The rearrangement joins TRBV12-3 or TRBV12-4 to TRBJ2-1, with no clear D. This CDR3 contains 15 residues.

Details on this clonotype: A much larger clone differs from this one at a single base, so this may be a read error. The rearrangement links TRBV4-2 to TRBJ2-7; TRBD2 aligns across 11 bases. Germline values: CDR1 LGHNA, CDR2 YNFKEQ. With 1 base clipped from V and 0 bases from J, the junction kept 8 bases outside the gene matches. The CDR3 totals 18 residues. CDR3 bases: TGTGCCAGCAGCCAAGCGGGACTAGCGGCCGGAGGCTCCTACGAGCAGTACTTC. Its translation is CASSQAGLAAGGSYEQYF.

On this clonotype itself: A much more abundant neighbour one base away suggests this may be a read error. In DNA form, the CDR3 reads TGTGCCATCAGTGGACAGGGCTCTAATCAGCACCAGCATTTT. Translated: CAISGQGSNQHQHF. The genes are TRBV10-3 and TRBJ1-5, with TRBD1 matching 7 bases. The CDR3 covers 14 residues. Germline lookup yields CDR1 ENHRY and CDR2 SYGVKD.

A single count supports this clonotype. The conserved phenylalanine or tryptophan normally closing the CDR3 is absent here, so this likely arose from a read error. The chain links TRBV6-2 or TRBV6-3 to TRBJ1-6, with 7 bases that match TRBD1. Germline V lookup: CDR1 MNHEY, CDR2 SVGEGT. The CDR3 sequence is 14 residues long. V lost 6 bases to trimming and J lost 4 bases; unmatched junction nucleotides: 3. CDR3 amino acids: CASSPGQYNSPLHV. The CDR3 nucleotides are TGTGCCAGCAGCCCGGGACAGTATAATTCACCCCTCCACGTT.

As for this clonotype: A much larger clone lies a single base off, so this may be a read error. The V and J genes are TRBV4-1 and TRBJ1-2, with TRBD1 matching over 9 bases. The CDR3 is made up of 14 amino acids. Germline V lookup: CDR1 MGHRA, CDR2 YSYEKL. CDR3 coding DNA: TGCGCCAACAGCCTGGACAGGGGCGGCTATGGCTACACCTTC. This gives the protein CANSLDRGGYGYTF.

About this clonotype itself: One end of the junction varies from germline; a read error may be responsible. This chain uses TRBV11-1 with TRBJ2-2; 7 bases line up with TRBD1. This CDR3 comprises 16 residues. From germline, CDR1 is SGHAT and CDR2 FQDESV (reference sequence). In nucleotides, the CDR3 is TGTGGCAGCGGCTTACGGTCGGGACAGAACACCGGGGAGCTGCTTTTT. This sequence encodes CGSGLRSGQNTGELLF.

Comments on this clonotype: It may be a read error: a sequence one base away is much more abundant. V gene TRBV11-2 combines with J gene TRBJ2-7; possibly TRBD2 for D (6 bases). V was shortened by 7 bases and J by 6 bases, with 16 bases between the two germline ends. The CDR3 has 13 residues. Germline assignment: CDR1 SGHAT and CDR2 FQNNGV. The CDR3 loop reads CASIFGGASEQYF. CDR3 nucleotides: TGTGCCAGCATCTTCGGAGGGGCTAGCGAGCAGTACTTC.

A word on this clonotype: Given a much more abundant clone one base away, this may be a read error. The genes are TRBV12-3 or TRBV12-4 and TRBJ2-1; 7 nucleotides agree with TRBD2. The CDR3 spans 13 residues. V was pared by 4 bases and J by 13 bases, with 10 bases of the junction left unmatched. In DNA form, the CDR3 reads TGTGCCAGCAGTTCAGGACTAGTGGGAGTTCAGTTCTTC. Amino acid sequence: CASSSGLVGVQFF.

V is TRBV12-3 or TRBV12-4 and J is TRBJ1-1; D unresolved. V was pared by 6 bases and J by 4 bases, with 15 bases between. The CDR3 is 14 amino acids. For the CDR3, the DNA is TGTGCCAGCAGACAAACCGAAGGTGGCACTGAAGCTTTCTTT. Translation: CASRQTEGGTEAFF.

The V call is TRBV5-1, the J call TRBJ2-6; D is unresolved. From germline, CDR1 is SGHRS and CDR2 YFSETQ. This CDR3 spans 14 amino acids. Trimming shortened V by 5 bases and J by 2 bases, and 8 bases separated the two germline ends. The CDR3 region is CASRDQPGANVLTF. In DNA, the CDR3 is TGCGCCAGCAGGGACCAACCTGGGGCCAACGTCCTGACTTTC.